This TCR beta chain was retrieved from a study of T cells after yellow fever vaccination. Study-wide points: Though weaker, the secondary response peaked faster, on day 5 versus 15. Contaminants from the bulk population, in the form of abundant clonotypes, could be found in FACS-sorted repertoires.

Concerning this clonotype: Its antigen is unidentified.

TCR cDNA was made by 5'RACE template switching, adding a universal primer site and UMIs. One entry per CDR3 protein, called by TCRdb with MiXCR from the 5' RACE reads. The sample has 230,000 or so distinct CDR3 sequences, approximately 6.8% seen once; the top ten hold around 1.1%. Germline loops: CDR1 LGHNA, CDR2 YSLEER. The CDR3 sequence is 17 residues long. Between the trimmed V and J ends, which lost 4 bases and 2 bases, there was a span of 17 bases. The material sequenced was CD4+ T cells sorted from PBMCs, taken on the day of the yellow fever booster vaccination. The chain carries TRBV4-3 and TRBJ2-2; tentatively, D is TRBD2 (6 bases). This sequence was found in a man aged 25 to 40 who received the YFV17D yellow fever vaccine. CDR3 bases: TGCGCCAGCAGCCCTAGTGGGGCGGGACGAAACACCGGGGAGCTGTTTTTT. Amino acid sequence: CASSPSGAGRNTGELFF.